These 27 T cell receptor beta chains came from one sample sequenced in a study of response to subunit inactivated influenza vaccine. TCRdb re-called the RT-PCR reads with MiXCR, one entry per CDR3 protein. Among around 540,000 distinct CDR3 sequences listed, about 11% were seen once. The material sequenced was PBMCs from blood, taken on the day of vaccination. These receptor sequences come from a man aged 50-59 years who received an inactivated influenza vaccine.

The rearrangement links TRBV7-6 to TRBJ2-7, with 12 bases fitting TRBD2. The germline V gene encodes CDR1 SGHVS and CDR2 FNYEAQ. Unmatched junction bases numbered 5, after V lost 1 base and J lost 1 base. The CDR3 sequence is 17 residues long. The CDR3 region is CASSLVETSGGSYEQYF. The DNA for the CDR3 is TGTGCCAGCAGCTTAGTCGAGACTAGCGGGGGATCCTACGAGCAGTACTTC.

This sequence joins TRBV20-1 and TRBJ2-5; 9 bases are a match to TRBD2. CDR3 size: 14 residues. The germline V gene has CDR1 DFQATT and CDR2 SNEGSKA (reference sequence). V was clipped by 4 bases and J by 2 bases; unmatched bases: 5. The CDR3 here is CSATIAGVQETQYF. The CDR3 nucleotides read TGCAGTGCTACTATAGCGGGAGTGCAAGAGACCCAGTACTTC.

This clonotype was observed a handful of times. J is TRBJ2-3 and V is TRBV24-1; 7 bases map to TRBD1. This CDR3 contains 17 residues. In germline, CDR1 is KGHDR, CDR2 SFDVKD. V lost 1 base and J lost 5; bases outside the gene matches: 11. Here the CDR3 reads CATSDFGFSGGQDTQYF. DNA of the CDR3: TGTGCCACCAGTGATTTCGGTTTTTCAGGGGGTCAAGATACGCAGTATTTT.

The chain links TRBV6-1 to TRBJ2-5; possible D gene TRBD2, 6 bases. The CDR3 has 15 amino acids. In germline, CDR1 is MNHNS, CDR2 SASEGT. V gave up 7 bases and J gave up 0 bases, with 15 bases separating them. CDR3 coding DNA: TGTGCCAGCAACCGGGACTCCCTGTACCAAGAGACCCAGTACTTC. Amino acids: CASNRDSLYQETQYF.

The table lists this clonotype with a few counts. V is TRBV11-2 and J is TRBJ2-1, with D unclear. The V end was cut by 1 base, the J end by 8 bases, with 9 bases between. The V gene's germline CDR1 is SGHAT and CDR2 FQNNGV. The CDR3 loop spans 13 amino acids. The CDR3 sequence is CASSLGLGDEQFF. CDR3 nucleotide sequence: TGTGCCAGCAGCTTAGGGTTGGGCGATGAGCAGTTCTTC.

In nucleotides, the CDR3 is TGTGCCAGCAGTGCCGGGGAGGGCACTGAAGCTTTCTTT. Protein product: CASSAGEGTEAFF. The J gene is TRBJ1-1, the V gene TRBV25-1, with no clear D. The germline V and J ends were trimmed by 4 bases and 4 bases, with 10 bases remaining between them. Germline V gene sequence: CDR1 MGHDK, CDR2 SYGVNS. The CDR3 has 13 amino acids. Filled out from reference TRBV25-1 and TRBJ1-1, the complete variable domain reads EADIYQTPRYLVIGTGKKITLECSQTMGHDKMYWYQQDPGMELHLIHYSYGVNSTEKGDLSSESTVSRIRTEHFPLTLESARPSHTSQYLCASSAGEGTEAFFGQGTRLTVV.

The rearrangement uses TRBV6-2 or TRBV6-3 and TRBJ2-1, with TRBD2 matching over 10 bases. V trimming: 4 bases; J trimming: 6 bases; junction bases outside the gene matches: 9. The CDR3 runs 16 residues. In germline, CDR1 is MNHEY, CDR2 SVGEGT. The CDR3 DNA sequence: TGTGCCAGCAGTTCCCGCTTTAGCGGGGGGCCCAATGAGCAGTTCTTC. Its protein product is CASSSRFSGGPNEQFF.

The rearrangement joins TRBV20-1 to TRBJ2-7; D perhaps matches TRBD2 (6 bases). This CDR3 comprises 15 residues. Trimming took off 0 bases at V and 3 bases at J, with 15 bases between the two ends. The germline gives CDR1 DFQATT, CDR2 SNEGSKA (reference sequence). CDR3 residues: CSARDPRPGDYEQYF. Here the CDR3 DNA reads TGCAGTGCTAGAGATCCCCGGCCGGGAGACTACGAGCAGTACTTC.

As for this clonotype: Because the CDR3 is missing its conserved closing phenylalanine or tryptophan, this is likely a read error. The chain carries TRBV3-1 and TRBJ1-1; tentative D call: TRBD1 (6 bases). Germline values: CDR1 LGHDT, CDR2 YNNKEL (reference sequence). The V and J ends lost 4 bases and 4 bases respectively, with 19 bases between them. CDR3 length: 16 residues. Written as DNA, the CDR3 is TGTGCCAGCAGCCTCCAACCGGGGCAGGGGAGCACTGAAGCTTTCTCT. Amino acid sequence: CASSLQPGQGSTEAFS.

The chain combines TRBV12-3 or TRBV12-4 with TRBJ1-1; no definite D call. The CDR3 extends over 15 amino acids. V was shortened by 5 bases and J by 4 bases, with 17 bases between the two germline ends. The DNA of the CDR3 is TGTGCCAGCAGTCCCGTTGCGGGTACGGGCACTGAAGCTTTCTTT. This encodes CASSPVAGTGTEAFF.

This chain joins TRBV4-3 and TRBJ2-4; D unclear. Germline-derived CDR1 and CDR2 are LGHNA and YSLEER. V was shortened by 0 bases and J by 3 bases, with 12 bases between the two germline ends. The length of the CDR3 is 16 residues. Here the CDR3 DNA reads TGCGCCAGCAGCCAAGACGCCAGAGTGGGCAAAAACATTCAGTACTTC. Translated, it gives CASSQDARVGKNIQYF.

This clonotype has a handful of counts. The rearrangement links TRBV5-1 to TRBJ2-5; 9 nucleotides match TRBD2. The CDR3 sequence is 15 residues long. The germline V gene has CDR1 SGHRS and CDR2 YFSETQ. J was trimmed by 1 base and V by 0 bases; bases with no gene match: 1. The CDR3 bases are TGCGCCAGCAGCTTGGATAGCGGGGGCCAAGAGACCCAGTACTTC. Amino acid sequence: CASSLDSGGQETQYF.

The genes are TRBV5-4 and TRBJ2-7, with 8 bases identical to TRBD1. The CDR3 length is 13 residues. Losses at the gene ends were 2 bases for V and 5 bases for J; bases not matched to a gene: 3. Per the germline V gene, CDR1 is SGHNT and CDR2 is YYREEE (reference sequence). CDR3 sequence reads: CASSFAGGDEQYF. The CDR3 DNA sequence: TGTGCCAGCAGCTTTGCAGGGGGCGACGAGCAGTACTTC.

This clonotype was recorded many times. The chain recombines TRBV24-1 with TRBJ2-1; 7 nucleotides line up with TRBD1. The CDR3 is made up of 15 amino acids. Unmatched junction bases numbered 4, after V lost 4 bases and J lost 2 bases. CDR1 is KGHDR and CDR2 is SFDVKD in the germline V gene. The CDR3 sequence is CATSDQGVPYNEQFF. The CDR3, as DNA: TGTGCCACCAGTGACCAGGGGGTTCCCTACAATGAGCAGTTCTTC.

There are a few counts of this clonotype. The chain recombines TRBV13 with TRBJ2-7, with TRBD2 matching 15 bases. This CDR3 region has 18 residues. After removal of 3 bases from V and 5 bases from J, the junction contained 11 bases not matched to a gene. Germline V gene lookup returns CDR1 PRHDT and CDR2 FYEKMQ (reference sequence). CDR3 amino acids: CASSFGTSGRPSIDEQYF. The DNA of the CDR3 is TGTGCCAGCAGCTTTGGGACTAGCGGGAGGCCCTCAATTGACGAGCAGTACTTC. The variable domain in full, with the rest retrieved from reference TRBV13 and TRBJ2-7, is AAGVIQSPRHLIKEKRETATLKCYPIPRHDTVYWYQQGPGQDPQFLISFYEKMQSDKGSIPDRFSAQQFSDYHSELNMSSLELGDSALYFCASSFGTSGRPSIDEQYFGPGTRLTVT.

This clonotype has only a few counts. J is TRBJ2-7 and V is TRBV7-2, with TRBD1 matching over 7 bases. The germline V gene has CDR1 SGHTA and CDR2 FQGNSA. This CDR3 is built from 14 residues. The ends lost 0 bases at V and 12 bases at J; junction bases unmatched: 11. The CDR3 bases are TGTGCCAGCAGCTTAGCGCTGGACAGGCGAAATTTGTACTTC. It yields the protein CASSLALDRRNLYF.

The rearrangement joins TRBV5-6 to TRBJ2-3; the D is unclear. Trimming stripped 2 bases from V and 1 base from J, with 8 bases between. CDR3 size: 14 residues. Germline-derived CDR1 and CDR2 are SGHDT and YYEEEE. CDR3 sequence: CASSLYAGTDTQYF. CDR3 DNA: TGTGCCAGCAGCTTATACGCGGGCACAGATACGCAGTATTTT.

This clonotype was detected many times. This rearrangement joins TRBV5-1 to TRBJ1-1; weak D call: TRBD1 (5 bases). CDR3 length equals 16 residues. The germline V gene encodes CDR1 SGHRS and CDR2 YFSETQ. V was trimmed by 4 bases and J by 4 bases, leaving 20 bases between them. This CDR3 reads CASSIGTGIRGTEAFF. The CDR3, as DNA: TGCGCCAGCAGCATCGGGACTGGGATTCGTGGCACTGAAGCTTTCTTT.

This clonotype was detected only a few times. The chain couples TRBV29-1 to TRBJ2-4; D not certain. Germline CDR1 is SQVTM and CDR2 is ANQGSEA. Trimming took off 4 bases at V and 2 bases at J, with 6 bases between the two ends. The CDR3 totals 12 residues. CDR3 coding DNA: TGCAGCGTTGTGTTACCCAAAAACATTCAGTACTTC. It encodes CSVVLPKNIQYF. The full variable domain, with the rest looked up from reference TRBV29-1 and TRBJ2-4, is SAVISQKPSRDICQRGTSLTIQCQVDSQVTMMFWYRQQPGQSLTLIATANQGSEATYESGFVIDKFPISRPNLTFSTLTVSNMSPEDSSIYLCSVVLPKNIQYFGAGTRLSVL.

In this sample, this clonotype turned up many times. The junction and the germline gene differ at one end; a read error may be behind it. The J gene is TRBJ2-7, the V gene TRBV27; 8 nucleotides match TRBD2. The CDR3 contains 13 residues. Germline CDR1 reads MNHEY; CDR2 reads SMNVEV (reference sequence). CDR3 sequence (DNA): TGCGCCAGCAGCTTGTCGGGAGGGTACGAGCAGTACTTC. Translated: CASSLSGGYEQYF.

Only a few counts were recorded for this clonotype. The chain couples TRBV20-1 to TRBJ2-7; TRBD2 might be the D (6 bases). CDR1 DFQATT and CDR2 SNEGSKA come from the germline V gene (reference sequence). Between the trimmed V and J ends, which lost 6 bases and 4 bases, there was a span of 19 bases. This CDR3 has 14 amino acids. CDR3: CSAPSSGEQYEQYF. The CDR3 bases are TGCAGTGCGCCTTCCTCGGGGGAGCAGTACGAGCAGTACTTC.

The rearrangement links TRBV7-6 to TRBJ2-3; 7 bases are a match to TRBD2. This CDR3 spans 15 amino acids. V shed 1 base, J shed 2 bases, and the junction held 3 bases outside the gene matches. Germline V lookup: CDR1 SGHVS, CDR2 FNYEAQ. CDR3 sequence: CASSLDGTTTDTQYF. The CDR3 bases are TGTGCCAGCAGCTTAGATGGGACTACCACAGATACGCAGTATTTT.

The chain couples TRBV6-1 to TRBJ2-7, with no clear D. The CDR3 sequence is 15 residues long. Germline CDR1 reads MNHNS; CDR2 reads SASEGT. V dropped 8 bases and J dropped 0 bases, with 17 bases sitting between them. DNA for the CDR3: TGTGCCAGCCGAGATCTACCGGGTGACTCCTACGAGCAGTACTTC. As protein: CASRDLPGDSYEQYF.

The V and J genes are TRBV6-6 and TRBJ2-5; D gene uncertain. The germline V gene encodes CDR1 MNHNY and CDR2 SVGAGI (reference sequence). V was trimmed by 7 bases and J by 2 bases, leaving 5 bases between them. The CDR3 loop spans 11 amino acids. CDR3 sequence reads: CASTSQETQYF. CDR3 sequence (DNA): TGTGCCAGCACTTCGCAAGAGACCCAGTACTTC.

The sample holds many counts of this clonotype. The chain recombines TRBV7-9 with TRBJ2-3; D is unresolved. The germline gives CDR1 SEHNR, CDR2 FQNEAQ (reference sequence). The CDR3 sequence is 12 residues long. The V end was cut by 2 bases, the J end by 6 bases, with 6 bases between. CDR3 region: CASSLPGDTQYF. Here the CDR3 DNA reads TGTGCCAGCAGCTTACCCGGGGATACGCAGTATTTT.

This clonotype was picked up a small number of times. The rearrangement links TRBV18 to TRBJ2-3, with 11 nucleotides matching TRBD2. There are 13 residues in the CDR3. After removal of 3 bases from V and 12 bases from J, the junction contained 5 bases not matched to a gene. The germline gives CDR1 KGHSH, CDR2 LQKENI. The CDR3 is CASSPTSGGPQYF. The CDR3 coding sequence is TGTGCCAGCTCACCTACTAGCGGGGGCCCTCAGTATTTT.

The table lists this clonotype with a few counts. This sequence joins TRBV5-6 and TRBJ2-1, with D possibly matching TRBD1 (6 bases). The V gene's germline CDR1 is SGHDT and CDR2 YYEEEE. The germline V and J ends were trimmed by 3 bases and 15 bases, with 28 bases remaining between them. The CDR3 covers 16 residues. The CDR3 loop reads CASSSPRWTVSKRAFF. The CDR3 nucleotides read TGTGCCAGCAGCTCGCCCCGGTGGACAGTTTCAAAAAGGGCGTTCTTC.